This TCR beta chain was captured in a study of early T cells in non-severe SARS-CoV-2 infection. About the study: The study sequenced bulk RNA from unsorted whole blood, with chains unpaired.

The germline CDR1 and CDR2 sequences are SGHNT and YYREEE (reference sequence). The CDR3 spans 13 residues. V lost 4 bases, J lost 0 bases, and 8 bases lay in between. TCRdb called the 5' RACE reads again in MiXCR, with one record for every CDR3 protein. The repertoire consists of tens of thousands of distinct CDR3 sequences, with approximately 6% occurring once and the leading ten covering about 7.8%. This clonotype was seen a handful of times. The chain combines TRBV5-4 with TRBJ2-7; D gene ambiguous. This clonotype was sampled from an adult who was a healthcare worker with PCR-confirmed SARS-CoV-2 infection or an uninfected control (not recorded which). Specimen: whole blood. CDR3 region: CASSVLSSYEQYF. DNA for the CDR3: TGTGCCAGCAGCGTTTTGAGCTCCTACGAGCAGTACTTC. The complete variable domain, with remaining parts taken from reference TRBV5-4 and TRBJ2-7, reads ETGVTQSPTHLIKTRGQQVTLRCSSQSGHNTVSWYQQALGQGPQFIFQYYREEENGRGNFPPRFSGLQFPNYSSELNVNALELDDSALYLCASSVLSSYEQYFGPGTRLTVT.